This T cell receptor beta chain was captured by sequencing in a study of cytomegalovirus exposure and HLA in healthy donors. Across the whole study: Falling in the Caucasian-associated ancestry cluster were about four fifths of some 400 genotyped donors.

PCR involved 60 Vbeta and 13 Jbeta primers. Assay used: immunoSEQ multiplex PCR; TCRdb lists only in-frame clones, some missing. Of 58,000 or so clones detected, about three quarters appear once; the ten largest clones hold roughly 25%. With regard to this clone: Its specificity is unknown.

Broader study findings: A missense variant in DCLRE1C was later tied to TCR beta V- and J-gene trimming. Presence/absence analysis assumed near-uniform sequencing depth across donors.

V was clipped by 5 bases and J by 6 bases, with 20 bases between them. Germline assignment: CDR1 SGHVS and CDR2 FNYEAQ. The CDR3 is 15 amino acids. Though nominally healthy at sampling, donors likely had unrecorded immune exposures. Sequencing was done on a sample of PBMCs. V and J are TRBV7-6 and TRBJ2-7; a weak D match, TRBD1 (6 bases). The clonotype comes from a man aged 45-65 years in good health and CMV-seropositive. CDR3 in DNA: TGTGCCAGCAGCCGTCGGGACATTTCCCCGGGCGAGCAGTACTTC. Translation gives CASSRRDISPGEQYF.